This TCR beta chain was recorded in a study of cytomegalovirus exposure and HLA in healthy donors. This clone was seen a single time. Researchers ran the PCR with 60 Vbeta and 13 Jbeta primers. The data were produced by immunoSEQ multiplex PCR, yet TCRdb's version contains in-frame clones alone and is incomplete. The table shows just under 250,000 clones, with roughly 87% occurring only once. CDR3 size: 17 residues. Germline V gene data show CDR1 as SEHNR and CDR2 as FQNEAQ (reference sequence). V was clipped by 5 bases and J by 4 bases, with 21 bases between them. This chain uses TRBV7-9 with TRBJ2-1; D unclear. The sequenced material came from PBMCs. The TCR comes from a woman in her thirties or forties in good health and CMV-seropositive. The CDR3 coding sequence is TGTGCCAGCAGCCCACCTCTAGTGGGTCCGAGTTACAATGAGCAGTTCTTC. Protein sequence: CASSPPLVGPSYNEQFF.